Given below is one T cell receptor beta chain in context. What it binds is not known. It was with 60 Vbeta and 13 Jbeta primers that the PCR ran. Sequencing was performed with immunoSEQ multiplex PCR; in TCRdb, only in-frame clones are kept and a portion is missing. The sample contains 150,000 to 200,000 clones, around 80% of which appear only once. The data originate from a study of cytomegalovirus exposure and HLA in healthy donors. Findings and limits, study-wide: By HLA locus, TCR association rates varied in a later analysis, with DRB1 showing the most and HLA-C the fewest.

CDR3 length: 13 residues. The V end was cut by 6 bases, the J end by 5 bases, with 14 bases between. Germline CDR1 SGHKS, CDR2 YYEKEE (reference sequence). Sequencing used PBMCs. The TCR comes from a woman in her late teens or twenties in good health and CMV-seropositive. The chain uses TRBV5-5 and TRBJ2-5; D is unresolved. Here the CDR3 reads CASNQEVVETQYF. Here the CDR3 DNA reads TGTGCCAGCAACCAAGAGGTCGTGGAGACCCAGTACTTC.